This T cell receptor (beta chain) was sequenced for a study of shared clonotypes between healthy human individuals. Terminally differentiated effector memory CD45RA+ cells were excluded by CCR7 positive selection of CD45RO-negative cells. The CDR3 totals 11 residues. V lost 8 bases to trimming and J lost 4 bases, with 7 bases between them. Germline-derived CDR1 and CDR2 are LNHDA and SQIVND (reference sequence). Using immunoSEQ multiplex PCR, the repertoire was profiled, and TCRdb retains in-frame clones only, with some absent. The sample lists roughly 2.1 million clones, about 92% occurring once. V gene TRBV19 combines with J gene TRBJ2-3; D is undetermined. The clonotype comes from a man aged 18 to 29 in good health. Some clones in this sample may be carry-over from other donors' samples. Sequenced material: naive CD8+ T cells from PBMCs. CDR3 sequence: CASFSSDTQYF. CDR3 DNA sequence: TGTGCCAGTTTTAGTTCAGATACGCAGTATTTT.